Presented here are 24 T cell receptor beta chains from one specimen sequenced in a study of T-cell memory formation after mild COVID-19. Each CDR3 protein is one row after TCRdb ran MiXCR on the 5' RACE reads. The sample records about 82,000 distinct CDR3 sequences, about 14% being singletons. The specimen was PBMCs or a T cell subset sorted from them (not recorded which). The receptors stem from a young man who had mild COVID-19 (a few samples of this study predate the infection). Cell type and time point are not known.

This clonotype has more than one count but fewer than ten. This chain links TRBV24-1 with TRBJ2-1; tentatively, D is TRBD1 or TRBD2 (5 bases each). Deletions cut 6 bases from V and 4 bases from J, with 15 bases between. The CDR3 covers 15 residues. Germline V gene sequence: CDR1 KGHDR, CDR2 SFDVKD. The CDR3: CATSNEGLLYNEQFF. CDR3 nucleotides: TGTGCCACCAGTAACGAGGGGCTCTTATACAATGAGCAGTTCTTC.

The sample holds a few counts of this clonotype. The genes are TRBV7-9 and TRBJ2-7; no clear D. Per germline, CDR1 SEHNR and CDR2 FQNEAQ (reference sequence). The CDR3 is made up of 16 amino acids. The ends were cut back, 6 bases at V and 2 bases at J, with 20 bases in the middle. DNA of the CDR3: TGTGCCAGCAGTTCCACAGCCCTTGTCCCCACCTACGAGCAGTACGTC. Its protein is CASSSTALVPTYEQYV.

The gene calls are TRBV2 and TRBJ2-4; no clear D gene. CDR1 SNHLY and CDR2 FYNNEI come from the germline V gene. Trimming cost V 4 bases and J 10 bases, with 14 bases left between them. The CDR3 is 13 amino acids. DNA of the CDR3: TGTGCCAGCAGTGTAGACCCCTCTGGTATTCAGTACTTC. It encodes CASSVDPSGIQYF. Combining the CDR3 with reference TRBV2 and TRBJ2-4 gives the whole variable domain EPEVTQTPSHQVTQMGQEVILRCVPISNHLYFYWYRQILGQKVEFLVSFYNNEISEKSEIFDDQFSVERPDGSNFTLKIRSTKLEDSAMYFCASSVDPSGIQYFGAGTRLSVL.

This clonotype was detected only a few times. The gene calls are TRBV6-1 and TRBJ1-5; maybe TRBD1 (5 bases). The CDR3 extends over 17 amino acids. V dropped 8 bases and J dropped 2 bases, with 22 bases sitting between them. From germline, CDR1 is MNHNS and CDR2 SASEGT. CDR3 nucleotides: TGTGCCAGCTACCCCTGGAACCTCGGAGGGGGCAATCAGCCCCAGCATTTT. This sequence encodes CASYPWNLGGGNQPQHF.

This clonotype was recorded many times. In DNA, the CDR3 is TGTGCCAGCTCACCACGAGGGTACGAGCAGTACTTC. Translated, it gives CASSPRGYEQYF. This chain links TRBV18 with TRBJ2-7; weak D call: TRBD2 (5 bases). This CDR3 comprises 12 residues. Germline V CDR1 and CDR2: KGHSH, LQKENI. V gave up 1 base and J gave up 4 bases, with 5 bases separating them.

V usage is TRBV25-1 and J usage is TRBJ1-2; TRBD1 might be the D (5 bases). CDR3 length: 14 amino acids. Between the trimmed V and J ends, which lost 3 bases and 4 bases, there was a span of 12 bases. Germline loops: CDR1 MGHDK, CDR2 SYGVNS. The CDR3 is CASSDDGAFYGYTF. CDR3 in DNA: TGTGCCAGCAGTGACGACGGGGCTTTCTATGGCTACACCTTC.

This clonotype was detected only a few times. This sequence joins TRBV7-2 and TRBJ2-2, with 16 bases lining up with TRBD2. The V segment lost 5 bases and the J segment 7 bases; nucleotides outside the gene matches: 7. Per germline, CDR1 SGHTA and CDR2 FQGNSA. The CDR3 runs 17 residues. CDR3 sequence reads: CASSPGLAGGRNGELFF. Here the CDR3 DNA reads TGTGCCAGCAGCCCGGGACTAGCGGGGGGGCGGAACGGGGAGCTGTTTTTT.

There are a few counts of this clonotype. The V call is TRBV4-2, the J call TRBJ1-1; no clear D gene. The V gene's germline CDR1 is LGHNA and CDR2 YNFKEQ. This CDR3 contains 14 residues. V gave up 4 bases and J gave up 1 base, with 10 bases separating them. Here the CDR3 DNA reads TGTGCCAGCAGCCCCAAGGCAGGGAACACTGAAGCTTTCTTT. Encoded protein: CASSPKAGNTEAFF.

CDR3 DNA: TGTGCCAGCAGCGGGAGGCCACCCTACGAGCAGTACGTC. It codes for CASSGRPPYEQYV. This chain links TRBV6-6 with TRBJ2-7, with TRBD2 matching 7 bases. Germline values: CDR1 MNHNY, CDR2 SVGAGI (reference sequence). After removal of 6 bases from V and 2 bases from J, the junction contained 4 bases not matched to a gene. This CDR3 has 13 amino acids.

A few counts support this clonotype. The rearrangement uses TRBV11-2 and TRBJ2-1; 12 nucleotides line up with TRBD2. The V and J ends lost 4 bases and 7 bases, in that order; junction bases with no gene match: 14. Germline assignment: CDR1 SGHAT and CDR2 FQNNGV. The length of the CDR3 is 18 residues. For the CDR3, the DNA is TGTGCCAGCAGCTCGACTAGCGGGGGCAATATCTCCCCAAATGAGCAGTTCTTC. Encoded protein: CASSSTSGGNISPNEQFF. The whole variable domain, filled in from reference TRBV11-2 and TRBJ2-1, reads EAGVAQSPRYKIIEKRQSVAFWCNPISGHATLYWYQQILGQGPKLLIQFQNNGVVDDSQLPKDRFSAERLKGVDSTLKIQPAKLEDSAVYLCASSSTSGGNISPNEQFFGPGTRLTVL.

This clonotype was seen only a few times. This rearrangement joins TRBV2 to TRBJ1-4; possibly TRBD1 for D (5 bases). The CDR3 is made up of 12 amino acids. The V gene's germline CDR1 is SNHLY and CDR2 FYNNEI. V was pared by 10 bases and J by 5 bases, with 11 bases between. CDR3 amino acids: CATTGSNEKLFF. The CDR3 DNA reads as TGTGCCACAACAGGTAGCAATGAAAAACTGTTTTTT.

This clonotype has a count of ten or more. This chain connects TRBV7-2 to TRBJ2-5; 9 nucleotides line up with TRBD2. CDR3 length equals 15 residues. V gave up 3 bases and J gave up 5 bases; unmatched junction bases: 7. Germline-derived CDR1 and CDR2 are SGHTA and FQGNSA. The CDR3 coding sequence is TGTGCCAGCAGCTTTGGCGGGGGGGCCAGGGAGACCCAGTACTTC. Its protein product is CASSFGGGARETQYF.

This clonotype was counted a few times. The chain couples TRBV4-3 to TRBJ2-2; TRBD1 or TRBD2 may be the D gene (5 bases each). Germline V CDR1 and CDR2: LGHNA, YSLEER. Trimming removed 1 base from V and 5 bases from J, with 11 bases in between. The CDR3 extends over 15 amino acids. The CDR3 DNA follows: TGCGCCAGCAGCCAAGGGGGGATGTGGACCGGGGAGCTGTTTTTT. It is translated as CASSQGGMWTGELFF.

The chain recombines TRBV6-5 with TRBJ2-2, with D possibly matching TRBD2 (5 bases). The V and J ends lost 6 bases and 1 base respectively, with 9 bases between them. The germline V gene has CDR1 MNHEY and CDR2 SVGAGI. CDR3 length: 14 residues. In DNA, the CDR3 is TGTGCCAGCAGGGGCAGCGGGAACACCGGGGAGCTGTTTTTT. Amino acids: CASRGSGNTGELFF.

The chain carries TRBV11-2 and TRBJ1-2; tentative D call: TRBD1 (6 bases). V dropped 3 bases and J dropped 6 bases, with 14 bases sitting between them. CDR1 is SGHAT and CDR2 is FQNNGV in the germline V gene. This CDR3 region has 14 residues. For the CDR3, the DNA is TGTGCCAGCAGCTTGGGCAGGGGCAGGGATGGCTACACCTTC. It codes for CASSLGRGRDGYTF.

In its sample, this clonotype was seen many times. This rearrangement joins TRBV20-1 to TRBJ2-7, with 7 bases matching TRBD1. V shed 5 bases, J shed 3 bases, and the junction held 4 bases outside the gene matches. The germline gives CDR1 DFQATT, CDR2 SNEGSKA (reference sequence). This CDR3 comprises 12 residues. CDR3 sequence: CSADDRDYEQYV. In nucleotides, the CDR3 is TGCAGTGCTGATGACAGGGACTACGAGCAGTACGTC.

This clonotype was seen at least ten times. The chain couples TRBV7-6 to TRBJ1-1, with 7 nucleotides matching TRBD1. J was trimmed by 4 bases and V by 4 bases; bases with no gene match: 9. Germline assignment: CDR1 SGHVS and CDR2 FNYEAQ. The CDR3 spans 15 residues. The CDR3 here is CASSWKTGPGTEAFF. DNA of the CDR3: TGTGCCAGCAGCTGGAAGACAGGGCCGGGCACTGAAGCTTTCTTT.

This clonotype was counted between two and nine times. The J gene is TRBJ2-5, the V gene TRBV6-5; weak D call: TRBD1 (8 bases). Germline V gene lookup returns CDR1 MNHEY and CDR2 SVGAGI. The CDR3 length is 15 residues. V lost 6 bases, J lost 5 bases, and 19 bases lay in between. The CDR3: CASSTLTGGDETQYF. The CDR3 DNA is TGTGCCAGCAGCACACTCACAGGGGGGGACGAGACCCAGTACTTC.

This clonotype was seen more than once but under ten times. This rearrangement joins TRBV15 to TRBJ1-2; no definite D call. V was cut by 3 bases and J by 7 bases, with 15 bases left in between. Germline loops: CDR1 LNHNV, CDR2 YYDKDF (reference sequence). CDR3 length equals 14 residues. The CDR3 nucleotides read TGTGCCACCAGCAGCCTCCATAAGTCGGGTGGCTACACCTTC. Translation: CATSSLHKSGGYTF.

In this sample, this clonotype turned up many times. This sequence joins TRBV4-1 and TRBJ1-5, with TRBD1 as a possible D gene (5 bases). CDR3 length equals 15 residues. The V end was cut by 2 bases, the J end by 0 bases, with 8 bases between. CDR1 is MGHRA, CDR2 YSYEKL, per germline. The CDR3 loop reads CASSQRRVSNQPQHF. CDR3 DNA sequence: TGCGCCAGCAGCCAACGCAGGGTTAGCAATCAGCCCCAGCATTTT.

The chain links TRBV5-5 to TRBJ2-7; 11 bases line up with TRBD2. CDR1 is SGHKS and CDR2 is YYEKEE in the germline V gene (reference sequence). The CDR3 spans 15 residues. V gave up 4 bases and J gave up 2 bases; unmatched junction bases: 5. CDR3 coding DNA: TGTGCCAGCAGCACGGGACTAGCGGAAACCTACGAGCAGTACTTC. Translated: CASSTGLAETYEQYF.

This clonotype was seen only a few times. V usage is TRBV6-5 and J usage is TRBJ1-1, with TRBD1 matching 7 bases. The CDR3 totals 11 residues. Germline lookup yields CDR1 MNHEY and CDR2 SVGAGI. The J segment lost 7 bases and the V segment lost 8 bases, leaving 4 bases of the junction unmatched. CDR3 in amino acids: CASSTGIEAFF. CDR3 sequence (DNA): TGTGCCAGCTCGACAGGGATTGAAGCTTTCTTT.

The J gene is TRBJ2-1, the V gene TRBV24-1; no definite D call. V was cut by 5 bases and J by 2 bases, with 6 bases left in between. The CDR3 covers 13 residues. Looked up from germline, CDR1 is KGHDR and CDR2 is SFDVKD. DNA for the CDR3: TGTGCCACCAGTGGAGGTACCTACAATGAGCAGTTCTTC. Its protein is CATSGGTYNEQFF.

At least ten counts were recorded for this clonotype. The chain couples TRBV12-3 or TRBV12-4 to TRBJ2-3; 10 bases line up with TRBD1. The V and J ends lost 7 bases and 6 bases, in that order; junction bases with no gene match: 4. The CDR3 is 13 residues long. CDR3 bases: TGTGCCAGCACCAAGGGACAGGGGGATACGCAGTATTTT. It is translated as CASTKGQGDTQYF.